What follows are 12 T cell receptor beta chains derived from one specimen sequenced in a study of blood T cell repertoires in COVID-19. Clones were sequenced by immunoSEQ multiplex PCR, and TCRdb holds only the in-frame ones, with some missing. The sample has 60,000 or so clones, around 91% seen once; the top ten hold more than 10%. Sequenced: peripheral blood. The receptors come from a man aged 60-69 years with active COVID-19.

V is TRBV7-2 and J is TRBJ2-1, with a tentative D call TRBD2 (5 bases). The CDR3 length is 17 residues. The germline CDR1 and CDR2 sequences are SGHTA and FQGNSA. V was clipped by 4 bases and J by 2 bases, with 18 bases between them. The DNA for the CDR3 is TGTGCCAGCAGCTCCCGGAGGAGGTCACCTACCTACAATGAGCAGTTCTTC. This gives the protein CASSSRRRSPTYNEQFF. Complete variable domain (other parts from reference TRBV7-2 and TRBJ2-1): GAGVSQSPSNKVTEKGKDVELRCDPISGHTALYWYRQSLGQGLEFLIYFQGNSAPDKSGLPSDRFSAERTGGSVSTLTIQRTQQEDSAVYLCASSSRRRSPTYNEQFFGPGTRLTVL.

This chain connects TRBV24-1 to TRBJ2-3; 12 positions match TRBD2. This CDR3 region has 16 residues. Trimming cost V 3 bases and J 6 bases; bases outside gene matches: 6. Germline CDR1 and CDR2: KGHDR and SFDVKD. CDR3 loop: CATSDPTSGSGDTQYF. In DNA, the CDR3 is TGTGCCACCAGTGATCCGACTAGCGGGAGTGGGGATACGCAGTATTTT.

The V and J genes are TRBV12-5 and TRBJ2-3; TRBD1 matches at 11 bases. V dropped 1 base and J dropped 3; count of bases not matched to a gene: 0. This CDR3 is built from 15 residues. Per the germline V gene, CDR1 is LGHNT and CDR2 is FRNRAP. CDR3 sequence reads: CASGLGDRGTDTQYF. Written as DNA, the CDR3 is TGTGCTAGTGGTTTGGGGGACAGGGGGACAGATACGCAGTATTTT.

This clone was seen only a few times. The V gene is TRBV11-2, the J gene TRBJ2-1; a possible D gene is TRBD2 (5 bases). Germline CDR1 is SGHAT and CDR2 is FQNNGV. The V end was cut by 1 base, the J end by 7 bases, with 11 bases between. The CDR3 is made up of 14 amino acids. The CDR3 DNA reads TGTGCCAGCAGCTTAGTGGGGAGTAGGAATGAGCAGTTCTTC. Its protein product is CASSLVGSRNEQFF.

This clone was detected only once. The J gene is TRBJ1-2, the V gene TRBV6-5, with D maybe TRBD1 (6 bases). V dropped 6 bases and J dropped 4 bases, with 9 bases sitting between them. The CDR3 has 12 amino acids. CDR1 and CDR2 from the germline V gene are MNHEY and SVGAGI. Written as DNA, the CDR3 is TGTGCCAGCAGCGACAGGAGCTATGGCTACACCTTC. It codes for CASSDRSYGYTF.

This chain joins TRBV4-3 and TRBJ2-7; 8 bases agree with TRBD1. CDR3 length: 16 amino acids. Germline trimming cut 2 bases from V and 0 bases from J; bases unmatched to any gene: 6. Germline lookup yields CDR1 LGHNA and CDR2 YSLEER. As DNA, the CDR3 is TGCGCCAGCAGCCAAACCGGGACAGGAGCCTCCTACGAGCAGTACTTC. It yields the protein CASSQTGTGASYEQYF.

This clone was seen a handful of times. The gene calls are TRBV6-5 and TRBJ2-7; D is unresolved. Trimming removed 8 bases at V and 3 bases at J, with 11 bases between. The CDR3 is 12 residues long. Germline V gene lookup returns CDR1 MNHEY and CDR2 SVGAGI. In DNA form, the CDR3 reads TGTGCCAGCTTGAGATCTCGCTACGAGCAGTACTTC. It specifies CASLRSRYEQYF.

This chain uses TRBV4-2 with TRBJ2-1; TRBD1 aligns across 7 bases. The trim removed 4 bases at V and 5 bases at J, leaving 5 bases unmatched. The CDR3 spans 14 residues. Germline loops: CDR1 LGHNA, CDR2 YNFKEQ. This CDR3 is CASSRTGRDNEQFF. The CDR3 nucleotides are TGTGCCAGCAGCCGGACAGGACGAGACAATGAGCAGTTCTTC.

In nucleotides, the CDR3 is TGTGCCAGCAGCTCCTCCGGGACAGCTAATCAGCCCCAGCATTTT. Translated: CASSSSGTANQPQHF. This rearrangement joins TRBV7-8 to TRBJ1-5; 7 bases fit TRBD1. The V segment lost 4 bases and the J segment 4 bases; nucleotides outside the gene matches: 7. This CDR3 comprises 15 residues. Germline V gene sequence: CDR1 SGHVS, CDR2 FQNEAQ.

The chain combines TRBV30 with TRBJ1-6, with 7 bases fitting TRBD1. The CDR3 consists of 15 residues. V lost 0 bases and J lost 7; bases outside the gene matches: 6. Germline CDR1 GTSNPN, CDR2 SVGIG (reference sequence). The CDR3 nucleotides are TGTGCCTGGAGTGTCAACAGGGGAGGCAATTCACCCCTCCACTTT. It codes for CAWSVNRGGNSPLHF.

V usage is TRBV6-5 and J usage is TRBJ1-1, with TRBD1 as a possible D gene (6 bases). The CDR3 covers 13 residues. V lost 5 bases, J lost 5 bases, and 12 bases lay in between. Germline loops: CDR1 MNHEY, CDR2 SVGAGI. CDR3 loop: CASSRGGRTEAFF. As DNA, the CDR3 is TGTGCCAGCAGTAGGGGGGGAAGGACTGAAGCTTTCTTT.

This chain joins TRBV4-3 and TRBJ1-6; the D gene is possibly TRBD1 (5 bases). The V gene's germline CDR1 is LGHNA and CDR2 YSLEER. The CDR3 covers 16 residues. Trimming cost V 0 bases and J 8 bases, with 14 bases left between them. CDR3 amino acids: CASSQDFRQTYSPLHF. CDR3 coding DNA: TGCGCCAGCAGCCAAGATTTTCGACAGACTTATTCACCCCTCCACTTT.